One sample yielded the 28 T cell receptor beta chains listed below, sequenced in a study of T cells in Graves' hyperthyroidism and ophthalmopathy. Using RNA transcripts as the source, TCR beta CDR3 regions were amplified. The primer set for the first-round RT-PCR of the TCR CDR3 was HTBI. TCRdb re-called the multiplex PCR reads through MiXCR, storing one row per CDR3 protein. This sample has some 320,000 distinct CDR3 sequences, with roughly 13% found just once. Specimen: blood. The receptors here all came from a woman between 40 and 55 years old with Graves' ophthalmopathy.

This clonotype was seen at least ten times. The gene calls are TRBV9 and TRBJ2-1, with a possible D match to TRBD1 (5 bases). Germline CDR1 is SGDLS and CDR2 is YYNGEE. This CDR3 contains 14 residues. V lost 4 bases and J 8 bases, leaving 16 bases between the germline ends. CDR3: CASSLERQRDEQFF. The CDR3 DNA is TGTGCCAGCAGCCTCGAACGACAGAGAGATGAGCAGTTCTTC.

The rearrangement joins TRBV9 to TRBJ2-3; the D is unclear. The V and J ends lost 4 bases and 3 bases respectively, with 15 bases between them. CDR3 length: 15 amino acids. Germline CDR1 is SGDLS and CDR2 is YYNGEE. DNA for the CDR3: TGTGCCAGCAGCCCCACCAACTCAGCTACAGATACGCAGTATTTT. It codes for CASSPTNSATDTQYF.

This clonotype was counted between two and nine times. The J gene is TRBJ1-5, the V gene TRBV9, with D perhaps TRBD1 (5 bases). V was pared by 4 bases and J by 8 bases, with 16 bases between. CDR3 length: 14 amino acids. Germline V gene data show CDR1 as SGDLS and CDR2 as YYNGEE. The CDR3 loop is CASSPRGGPKPQHF. CDR3 nucleotide sequence: TGTGCCAGCAGCCCCCGCGGGGGACCTAAGCCCCAGCATTTT.

This clonotype was detected ten times or more. The chain uses TRBV25-1 and TRBJ1-1; a weak D match, TRBD1 (5 bases). Germline V gives CDR1 MGHDK, CDR2 SYGVNS. With 7 bases removed from V and 2 bases from J, the gap between germline ends came to 20 bases. The CDR3 length is 16 residues. CDR3 protein: CASTPQSGLINTEAFF. The CDR3, as DNA: TGTGCCAGCACCCCCCAATCGGGACTTATAAACACTGAAGCTTTCTTT.

This clonotype turned up a few times. The J gene is TRBJ2-5, the V gene TRBV3-1; no definite D call. Trimming took off 4 bases at V and 5 bases at J, with 11 bases between the two ends. The CDR3 covers 13 residues. Germline V gene lookup returns CDR1 LGHDT and CDR2 YNNKEL (reference sequence). In nucleotides, the CDR3 is TGTGCCAGCAGCCCCACACTTAGGGAGACCCAGTACTTC. Protein sequence: CASSPTLRETQYF.

A remark on this clonotype: This clone may be a read error of a much larger clone one base away. This rearrangement joins TRBV20-1 to TRBJ2-1; unclear D gene. The germline V gene encodes CDR1 DFQATT and CDR2 SNEGSKA (reference sequence). This CDR3 spans 12 amino acids. CDR3 protein: CSAREHSNEQSF. The CDR3 DNA sequence: TGCAGTGCTAGAGAGCACAGCAATGAGCAGTCCTTC.

This clonotype was seen ten or more times. V gene TRBV15 combines with J gene TRBJ2-7, with D maybe TRBD2 (5 bases). Germline-derived CDR1 and CDR2 are LNHNV and YYDKDF (reference sequence). The V end was cut by 0 bases, the J end by 0 bases, with 15 bases between. The CDR3 is 17 amino acids. Here the CDR3 DNA reads TGTGCCACCAGCAGAGATCAGGACTCCATAAGCTCCTACGAGCAGTACTTC. Its translation is CATSRDQDSISSYEQYF.

This chain joins TRBV28 and TRBJ2-2, with 7 bases identical to TRBD2. Germline-derived CDR1 and CDR2 are MDHEN and SYDVKM. V dropped 6 bases and J dropped 6; count of bases not matched to a gene: 10. The CDR3 is 15 amino acids. The CDR3 spells CASSQVGGGPGELFF. DNA of the CDR3: TGTGCCAGCAGCCAAGTTGGGGGGGGTCCCGGGGAGCTGTTTTTT.

This clonotype was detected ten times or more. This rearrangement joins TRBV12-3 or TRBV12-4 to TRBJ2-1, with D perhaps matching TRBD1 (6 bases). The CDR3 sequence is 14 residues long. Trimming cost V 2 bases and J 8 bases, with 13 bases left between them. The CDR3 nucleotides are TGTGCCAGCAGTTTACAGGGGCTGGGAGATGAGCAGTTCTTC. Its protein is CASSLQGLGDEQFF.

This clonotype was seen repeatedly, ten times or more. J is TRBJ1-1 and V is TRBV2; D call uncertain. This CDR3 spans 14 amino acids. V lost 1 base to trimming and J lost 1 base, with 7 bases between them. CDR1 and CDR2 from the germline V gene are SNHLY and FYNNEI. Written as DNA, the CDR3 is TGTGCCAGCAGTGAAGGGGCGCAGAACACTGAAGCTTTCTTT. Amino acid sequence: CASSEGAQNTEAFF.

Ten or more counts support this clonotype. The rearrangement links TRBV12-3 or TRBV12-4 to TRBJ2-5; D uncertain. CDR3 length: 12 residues. V was clipped by 3 bases and J by 1 base, with 3 bases between them. In DNA form, the CDR3 reads TGTGCCAGCAGTTTCTCCCAAGAGACCCAGTACTTC. Translating gives CASSFSQETQYF.

The CDR3 spells CASSEVLPGISGNTIYF. Written as DNA, the CDR3 is TGTGCCAGCAGTGAAGTCCTGCCCGGGATCTCTGGAAACACCATATATTTT. This chain connects TRBV6-1 to TRBJ1-3; D is uncertain. V was pared by 1 base and J by 0 bases, with 13 bases between. Germline CDR1 MNHNS, CDR2 SASEGT. CDR3 length: 17 amino acids.

The sample holds many counts of this clonotype. The chain recombines TRBV6-1 with TRBJ2-7; 7 nucleotides agree with TRBD1. This CDR3 is 17 amino acids long. With V trimmed by 3 bases and J by 3 bases, 14 bases remained unmatched. CDR1 and CDR2 from the germline V gene are MNHNS and SASEGT. CDR3 sequence: CASSDFIPGGDFYEQYF. The CDR3 nucleotides are TGTGCCAGCAGTGACTTTATCCCAGGGGGTGATTTCTACGAGCAGTACTTC.

This clonotype was observed a handful of times. One junction end disagrees with the germline gene, perhaps due to a read error. The V call is TRBV2, the J call TRBJ2-7; D remains ambiguous. Germline V gives CDR1 SNHLY, CDR2 FYNNEI. The CDR3 is 13 amino acids. This CDR3 is CASSNAWSYEQCF. The CDR3 DNA follows: TGTGCCAGCAGTAATGCATGGTCCTACGAGCAGTGCTTC.

This clonotype was picked up many times. V usage is TRBV29-1 and J usage is TRBJ2-3; 10 bases are a match to TRBD2. V shed 3 bases and J 3 bases; nucleotides not matched to a gene: 6. CDR1 SQVTM and CDR2 ANQGSEA come from the germline V gene. The CDR3 has 15 residues. The CDR3 is CSVEGLAGVTDTQYF. DNA for the CDR3: TGCAGCGTTGAGGGGCTAGCGGGAGTTACAGATACGCAGTATTTT.

This clonotype has only a few counts. The rearrangement uses TRBV6-2 or TRBV6-3 and TRBJ1-5; TRBD1 is a possible D gene (5 bases). The germline V and J ends were trimmed by 4 bases and 0 bases, with 10 bases remaining between them. The CDR3 is made up of 15 amino acids. Germline V gives CDR1 MNHEY, CDR2 SVGEGT. The CDR3 bases are TGTGCCAGCAGTTTGAGACAGAATAGCAATCAGCCCCAGCATTTT. This translates into CASSLRQNSNQPQHF.

This clonotype was recorded many times. V usage is TRBV6-1 and J usage is TRBJ1-1; TRBD1 might be the D (6 bases). Trimming removed 4 bases from V and 9 bases from J, with 15 bases in between. The length of the CDR3 is 13 residues. Germline V lookup: CDR1 MNHNS, CDR2 SASEGT. The CDR3 spells CASSGDRPAQAFF. The CDR3 DNA reads TGTGCCAGCAGTGGTGACAGGCCGGCTCAAGCTTTCTTT.

The sample holds many counts of this clonotype. The genes are TRBV3-1 and TRBJ2-1; D possibly corresponds to TRBD1 (5 bases). Deletions cut 4 bases from V and 5 bases from J, with 15 bases between. Germline assignment: CDR1 LGHDT and CDR2 YNNKEL (reference sequence). The CDR3 spans 15 residues. CDR3 sequence (DNA): TGTGCCAGCAGCCCACGACAGCTTACTAACAATGAGCAGTTCTTC. Protein product: CASSPRQLTNNEQFF.

This clonotype was counted at least ten times. The chain uses TRBV29-1 and TRBJ2-5; D is undetermined. The CDR3 is made up of 10 amino acids. Germline lookup yields CDR1 SQVTM and CDR2 ANQGSEA. Trimming removed 6 bases at V and 5 bases at J, with 7 bases between. In DNA form, the CDR3 reads TGCAGCGTAGAGACGGAGACCCAGTACTTC. Residues: CSVETETQYF.

This clonotype was recorded many times. The chain's CDR3 is CASGGVGYTF. The CDR3 DNA sequence: TGTGCCAGCGGAGGGGTCGGCTACACCTTC. V is TRBV11-3 and J is TRBJ1-2; maybe TRBD1 (5 bases). The CDR3 contains 10 residues. Germline V gene lookup returns CDR1 SGHNT and CDR2 YENEEA. The germline V and J ends were trimmed by 8 bases and 8 bases, with 9 bases remaining between them.

This clonotype occurred many times. The gene calls are TRBV20-1 and TRBJ2-1, with TRBD2 as a possible D gene (6 bases). V was clipped by 6 bases and J by 0 bases, with 15 bases between them. The CDR3 covers 15 residues. Germline-derived CDR1 and CDR2 are DFQATT and SNEGSKA (reference sequence). CDR3: CSARSGKSSYNEQFF. The CDR3 nucleotides are TGCAGTGCCCGTAGCGGAAAGAGCTCCTACAATGAGCAGTTCTTC.

This clonotype was seen more than once but under ten times. This chain links TRBV19 with TRBJ2-7, with a possible D match to TRBD1 (5 bases). This CDR3 contains 14 residues. Trimming removed 10 bases at V and 5 bases at J, with 21 bases between. The germline gives CDR1 LNHDA, CDR2 SQIVND (reference sequence). The CDR3 DNA follows: TGTGCCAAAAACCAGGGCCCAGAACACCACGAGCAGTACTTC. Amino acid sequence: CAKNQGPEHHEQYF.

This clonotype showed up just a few times. V is TRBV19 and J is TRBJ2-1; D not certain. Trimming removed 6 bases at V and 7 bases at J, with 13 bases between. In germline, CDR1 is LNHDA, CDR2 SQIVND (reference sequence). CDR3 length equals 13 residues. Here the CDR3 reads CASSTVGRNEQFF. As DNA, the CDR3 is TGTGCCAGTAGCACCGTGGGCCGAAATGAGCAGTTCTTC. The whole variable domain, remainder taken from reference TRBV19 and TRBJ2-1, is DGGITQSPKYLFRKEGQNVTLSCEQNLNHDAMYWYRQDPGQGLRLIYYSQIVNDFQKGDIAEGYSVSREKKESFPLTVTSAQKNPTAFYLCASSTVGRNEQFFGPGTRLTVL.

This clonotype has a count of ten or more. V and J are TRBV27 and TRBJ2-7, with 10 bases matching TRBD1. V lost 5 bases and J lost 7; bases outside the gene matches: 8. Germline values: CDR1 MNHEY, CDR2 SMNVEV (reference sequence). The CDR3 runs 14 residues. The CDR3 DNA is TGTGCCAGCAGTGGGACAGGGGACCTTACAGAGCAGTACTTC. Its translation: CASSGTGDLTEQYF.

This clonotype was counted at least ten times. The CDR3 sequence: CATTGAAKNIQYF. The CDR3 nucleotides are TGTGCCACAACAGGGGCGGCCAAAAACATTCAGTACTTC. The chain couples TRBV11-2 to TRBJ2-4; 7 bases align to TRBD1. Germline V gene data show CDR1 as SGHAT and CDR2 as FQNNGV. Unmatched junction bases numbered 4, after V lost 10 bases and J lost 1 base. This CDR3 is built from 13 residues.

This clonotype was recorded a few times. The chain links TRBV19 to TRBJ2-4; D may be TRBD1 (6 bases). In germline, CDR1 is LNHDA, CDR2 SQIVND (reference sequence). The CDR3 extends over 14 amino acids. V lost 5 bases to trimming and J lost 2 bases, with 10 bases between them. DNA of the CDR3: TGTGCCAGTAGTCCCAGGGGTTCCAAAAACATTCAGTACTTC. Translated: CASSPRGSKNIQYF.

J is TRBJ2-6 and V is TRBV7-6, with TRBD2 matching over 9 bases. Germline CDR1 and CDR2: SGHVS and FNYEAQ. V gave up 5 bases and J gave up 3 bases; unmatched junction bases: 5. CDR3 length equals 16 residues. The CDR3 loop reads CASSPLAGVGANVLTF. In nucleotides, the CDR3 is TGTGCCAGCAGCCCCTTAGCGGGAGTTGGGGCCAACGTCCTGACTTTC.

There are many counts of this clonotype. This chain uses TRBV6-1 with TRBJ2-1, with D possibly being TRBD2 (5 bases). Trimming removed 4 bases at V and 9 bases at J, with 16 bases between. From germline, CDR1 is MNHNS and CDR2 SASEGT. The CDR3 sequence is 14 residues long. The CDR3 sequence: CASSARSGSSEQFF. Here the CDR3 DNA reads TGTGCCAGCAGTGCTAGGAGTGGGAGCAGTGAGCAGTTCTTC.